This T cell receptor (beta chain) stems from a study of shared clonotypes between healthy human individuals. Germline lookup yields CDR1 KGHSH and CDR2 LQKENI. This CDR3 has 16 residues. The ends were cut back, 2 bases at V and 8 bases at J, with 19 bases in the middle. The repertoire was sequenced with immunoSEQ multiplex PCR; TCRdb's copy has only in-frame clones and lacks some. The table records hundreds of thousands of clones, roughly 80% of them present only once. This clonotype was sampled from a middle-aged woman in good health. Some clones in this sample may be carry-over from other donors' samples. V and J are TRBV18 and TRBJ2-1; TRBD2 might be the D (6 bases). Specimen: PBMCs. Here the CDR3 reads CASSPFGTGPRDEQFF. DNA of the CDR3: TGTGCCAGCTCACCATTTGGGACTGGCCCTAGGGATGAGCAGTTCTTC.